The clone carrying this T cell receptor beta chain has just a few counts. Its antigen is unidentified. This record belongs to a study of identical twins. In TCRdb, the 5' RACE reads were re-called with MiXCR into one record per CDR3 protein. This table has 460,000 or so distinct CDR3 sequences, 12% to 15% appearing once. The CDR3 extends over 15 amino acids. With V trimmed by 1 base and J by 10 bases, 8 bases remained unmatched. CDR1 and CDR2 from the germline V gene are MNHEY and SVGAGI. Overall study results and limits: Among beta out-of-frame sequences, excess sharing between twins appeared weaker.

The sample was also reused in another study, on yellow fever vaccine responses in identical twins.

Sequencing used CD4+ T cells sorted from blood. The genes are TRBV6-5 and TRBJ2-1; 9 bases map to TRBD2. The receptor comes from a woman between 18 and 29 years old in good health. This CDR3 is CASSYWAGGSGEQFF. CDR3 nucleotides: TGTGCCAGCAGTTACTGGGCGGGGGGGTCCGGAGAGCAGTTCTTC.